The 25 T cell receptor beta chains listed next were all sequenced from one sample in a study of early T cells in non-severe SARS-CoV-2 infection. Via MiXCR, TCRdb re-called the 5' RACE reads, giving one row per CDR3 protein. The table includes under 95,000 distinct CDR3 sequences, just under 15% detected once. The sample taken for sequencing was whole blood. These receptors all come from an adult who was a healthcare worker with PCR-confirmed SARS-CoV-2 infection or an uninfected control (not recorded which).

Many counts were recorded for this clonotype. The chain is built from TRBV27 and TRBJ2-5; D perhaps matches TRBD2 (5 bases). The V end was cut by 0 bases, the J end by 1 base, with 9 bases between. CDR1 and CDR2 from the germline V gene are MNHEY and SMNVEV (reference sequence). CDR3 size: 15 residues. CDR3 residues: CASSLSTSGQETQYF. In DNA, the CDR3 is TGTGCCAGCAGTTTATCGACCAGCGGCCAAGAGACCCAGTACTTC.

The rearrangement uses TRBV20-1 and TRBJ2-1; 10 bases are shared with TRBD2. Looked up from germline, CDR1 is DFQATT and CDR2 is SNEGSKA (reference sequence). V shed 6 bases and J 6 bases; nucleotides not matched to a gene: 14. The CDR3 sequence is 16 residues long. As DNA, the CDR3 is TGCAGTGCGCGCGGACAGACCGGGACTAGCGCCAATGAGCAGTTCTTC. As protein: CSARGQTGTSANEQFF.

This clonotype came up many times. The rearrangement links TRBV6-2 or TRBV6-3 to TRBJ2-2; 11 bases are a match to TRBD1. The V and J ends lost 0 bases and 6 bases, in that order; junction bases with no gene match: 12. The CDR3 is 19 amino acids. Germline V CDR1 and CDR2: MNHEY, SVGEGT. The CDR3 region has the DNA TGTGCCAGCAGTTACTCGAGTAACGGGGACAGGGGGGTCGCCGGGGAGCTGTTTTTT. Translation: CASSYSSNGDRGVAGELFF.

The chain is built from TRBV28 and TRBJ2-2; 12 bases map to TRBD2. The V gene end was trimmed by 8 bases and the J gene end by 4 bases; junction bases not matched to a gene: 2. The CDR3 spans 14 residues. CDR1 is MDHEN, CDR2 SYDVKM, per germline. The CDR3 nucleotides read TGTGCCAGCCAACTAGCGGGGGGCACCGGGGAGCTGTTTTTT. Its protein product is CASQLAGGTGELFF.

The rearrangement links TRBV10-3 to TRBJ1-5; D is ambiguous. CDR3 length: 12 residues. Germline CDR1 is ENHRY and CDR2 is SYGVKD. V was shortened by 7 bases and J by 3 bases, with 7 bases between the two germline ends. DNA of the CDR3: TGTGCCATCAAGGAGGACAATCAGCCCCAGCATTTT. Translated, it gives CAIKEDNQPQHF.

This clonotype has at least ten counts. The CDR3 here is CASSLEDYEQYF. DNA of the CDR3: TGTGCCAGCAGCCTCGAGGACTACGAGCAGTACTTC. The genes are TRBV7-9 and TRBJ2-7; D unresolved. V was pared by 5 bases and J by 3 bases, with 8 bases between. This CDR3 is built from 12 residues. CDR1 and CDR2 from the germline V gene are SEHNR and FQNEAQ (reference sequence).

This clonotype has only a few counts. The chain combines TRBV20-1 with TRBJ2-3; D is undetermined. Trimming shortened V by 5 bases and J by 0 bases, and 12 bases separated the two germline ends. The CDR3 is made up of 14 amino acids. Germline loops: CDR1 DFQATT, CDR2 SNEGSKA (reference sequence). CDR3 sequence (DNA): TGCAGTGCTTACATCGCTTCTAGCACAGATACGCAGTATTTT. Its protein product is CSAYIASSTDTQYF.

This clonotype was observed a few times. The rearrangement uses TRBV20-1 and TRBJ1-1; maybe TRBD1 (5 bases). There are 13 residues in the CDR3. Trimming pared 3 bases from V and 3 bases from J, leaving 11 bases between. CDR1 is DFQATT and CDR2 is SNEGSKA in the germline V gene (reference sequence). The CDR3 is CSASRDSDTEAFF. For the CDR3, the DNA is TGCAGTGCTAGCCGGGACTCGGACACTGAAGCTTTCTTT.

The chain joins TRBV3-1 to TRBJ2-7, with 15 bases aligning to TRBD2. The CDR3 spans 16 residues. Trimming took 6 bases from V and 3 from J; bases not matched to a gene: 6. CDR1 is LGHDT, CDR2 YNNKEL, per germline (reference sequence). CDR3 residues: CASRPGTSGGHYEQYF. In DNA, the CDR3 is TGTGCCAGCAGACCCGGGACTAGCGGGGGGCACTACGAGCAGTACTTC.

This clonotype has at least ten counts. The chain carries TRBV5-1 and TRBJ2-7, with 7 bases matching TRBD1. Germline lookup yields CDR1 SGHRS and CDR2 YFSETQ. CDR3 size: 14 residues. With V trimmed by 3 bases and J by 2 bases, 5 bases remained unmatched. CDR3 nucleotide sequence: TGCGCCAGCAGCTGGGGGACAGCGACCTACGAGCAGTACTTC. Encoded protein: CASSWGTATYEQYF.

This clonotype was counted a few times. The chain couples TRBV10-3 to TRBJ2-3; 8 bases agree with TRBD2. The V segment lost 8 bases and the J segment 0 bases; nucleotides outside the gene matches: 13. This CDR3 region has 17 residues. Germline CDR1 reads ENHRY; CDR2 reads SYGVKD. In DNA form, the CDR3 reads TGTGCCATCCGGGAGGGGGTGCTAGCGGCAAGCACAGATACGCAGTATTTT. This codes for CAIREGVLAASTDTQYF.

The chain links TRBV10-3 to TRBJ2-2; D remains ambiguous. Germline V gene data show CDR1 as ENHRY and CDR2 as SYGVKD. The ends were cut back, 3 bases at V and 4 bases at J, with 9 bases in the middle. The CDR3 length is 14 residues. The CDR3 reads CAISDTQSTGELFF. CDR3 bases: TGTGCCATCAGTGATACACAATCCACCGGGGAGCTGTTTTTT.

This clonotype came up a few times. This rearrangement joins TRBV30 to TRBJ1-1, with D uncertain. There are 11 residues in the CDR3. Germline V gene data show CDR1 as GTSNPN and CDR2 as SVGIG (reference sequence). V gave up 4 bases and J gave up 5 bases, with 8 bases separating them. The CDR3 DNA is TGTGCCTGGATGTCAGGAACTGAAGCTTTCTTT. Translation: CAWMSGTEAFF.

This clonotype occurred many times. V is TRBV25-1 and J is TRBJ2-3, with TRBD2 matching over 7 bases. CDR1 MGHDK and CDR2 SYGVNS come from the germline V gene. CDR3 length equals 18 residues. J was trimmed by 1 base and V by 2 bases; bases with no gene match: 12. CDR3 coding DNA: TGTGCCAGCAGTGAAACCCTAAGCGGAGCGGGACGCACAGATACGCAGTATTTT. It encodes CASSETLSGAGRTDTQYF.

This clonotype was recorded many times. The rearrangement joins TRBV4-3 to TRBJ2-1; 10 bases agree with TRBD2. Germline lookup yields CDR1 LGHNA and CDR2 YSLEER. CDR3 length: 15 amino acids. The V and J ends lost 0 bases and 9 bases, in that order; junction bases with no gene match: 5. CDR3 sequence (DNA): TGCGCCAGCAGCCAAGACCTAGCGGGAGTGGGTGAGCAGTTCTTC. This codes for CASSQDLAGVGEQFF.

The rearrangement joins TRBV12-3 or TRBV12-4 to TRBJ1-1; D is possibly TRBD1 (6 bases). The length of the CDR3 is 12 residues. Trimming took 6 bases from V and 8 from J, leaving 13 bases between them. The CDR3 protein is CASSILGQEAFF. The CDR3, as DNA: TGTGCCAGCAGCATTCTAGGACAGGAAGCTTTCTTT.

The chain links TRBV20-1 to TRBJ2-1; the match to TRBD2 covers 11 bases. V was pared by 0 bases and J by 4 bases, with 5 bases of the junction left unmatched. This CDR3 contains 16 residues. Germline CDR1 DFQATT, CDR2 SNEGSKA (reference sequence). CDR3 coding DNA: TGCAGTGCTAGAGACTTGACTAGCGGGGAGTACAATGAGCAGTTCTTC. Amino acid sequence: CSARDLTSGEYNEQFF.

A few counts support this clonotype. The genes are TRBV12-1 and TRBJ1-2; the D call in the table, TRBD1, was not verified against the DNA. TRBV12-1 is recorded as a pseudogene. The CDR3 loop spans 11 amino acids. The CDR3 DNA is TGTGCCAGACAGGGGGCATTTGGCTACACCTTC. Protein: CARQGAFGYTF.

This clonotype has just a few counts. The chain has TRBV11-2 and TRBJ2-1; 9 nucleotides agree with TRBD2. This CDR3 has 18 amino acids. Germline-derived CDR1 and CDR2 are SGHAT and FQNNGV. The V segment lost 2 bases and the J segment 9 bases; nucleotides outside the gene matches: 17. CDR3 region: CASSLRWASGTDGGEQFF. CDR3 in DNA: TGTGCCAGCAGCTTAAGATGGGCTAGCGGGACGGATGGGGGTGAGCAGTTCTTC. Complete variable domain (other parts from reference TRBV11-2 and TRBJ2-1): EAGVAQSPRYKIIEKRQSVAFWCNPISGHATLYWYQQILGQGPKLLIQFQNNGVVDDSQLPKDRFSAERLKGVDSTLKIQPAKLEDSAVYLCASSLRWASGTDGGEQFFGPGTRLTVL.

This clonotype occurred many times. The CDR3 sequence: CASSNTTAMNTEAFF. The CDR3 DNA reads as TGTGCCAGCAGCAATACCACAGCGATGAACACTGAAGCTTTCTTT. This rearrangement joins TRBV13 to TRBJ1-1; no firm D call. The V and J ends lost 5 bases and 0 bases respectively, with 13 bases between them. The CDR3 loop spans 15 amino acids. CDR1 is PRHDT, CDR2 FYEKMQ, per germline (reference sequence).

This clonotype was detected only a few times. The rearrangement links TRBV28 to TRBJ1-2; 7 nucleotides align to TRBD1. The CDR3 length is 14 residues. In germline, CDR1 is MDHEN, CDR2 SYDVKM. Trimming removed 7 bases from V and 5 bases from J; junction bases left unmatched: 10. The CDR3 sequence is CASTWTGRGYGYTF. The CDR3 DNA reads TGTGCCAGCACGTGGACAGGCCGTGGATATGGCTACACCTTC.

Only a few counts were recorded for this clonotype. The CDR3 region is CASSRDGTRPQYF. The CDR3 nucleotides read TGTGCCAGCAGCAGGGACGGAACTCGGCCGCAGTATTTT. The V gene is TRBV7-2, the J gene TRBJ2-3; D is possibly TRBD1 or TRBD2 (5 bases each). There are 13 residues in the CDR3. The V and J ends lost 5 bases and 10 bases respectively, with 16 bases between them. Germline assignment: CDR1 SGHTA and CDR2 FQGNSA.

This clonotype showed up many times. This chain links TRBV28 with TRBJ2-1, with 14 bases that match TRBD2. CDR3 length equals 15 residues. J gave up 9 bases and V 5 bases, and 6 bases lay outside the gene matches. CDR1 MDHEN and CDR2 SYDVKM come from the germline V gene. As DNA, the CDR3 is TGTGCCAGCAGTCGGACTAGCGGGAGGTTTGGTGAGCAGTTCTTC. Protein sequence: CASSRTSGRFGEQFF.

This chain links TRBV9 with TRBJ2-7; D is unclear. Trimming took 4 bases from V and 3 from J, leaving 8 bases between them. Per germline, CDR1 SGDLS and CDR2 YYNGEE. CDR3 length equals 12 residues. The CDR3 sequence: CASSLDDYEQYF. The CDR3 DNA follows: TGTGCCAGCAGCCTGGACGACTACGAGCAGTACTTC. Combining the CDR3 with reference TRBV9 and TRBJ2-7 gives the whole variable domain DSGVTQTPKHLITATGQRVTLRCSPRSGDLSVYWYQQSLDQGLQFLIQYYNGEERAKGNILERFSAQQFPDLHSELNLSSLELGDSALYFCASSLDDYEQYFGPGTRLTVT.

This clonotype was picked up many times. The chain combines TRBV5-1 with TRBJ2-7, with 13 positions matching TRBD2. The ends lost 3 bases at V and 1 base at J; junction bases unmatched: 7. The CDR3 covers 17 residues. The germline gives CDR1 SGHRS, CDR2 YFSETQ. CDR3: CASSWGLAGFSSYEQYF. The CDR3 coding sequence is TGCGCCAGCAGCTGGGGACTAGCGGGATTCTCTTCCTACGAGCAGTACTTC. Full variable domain (missing parts from reference TRBV5-1 and TRBJ2-7): KAGVTQTPRYLIKTRGQQVTLSCSPISGHRSVSWYQQTPGQGLQFLFEYFSETQRNKGNFPGRFSGRQFSNSRSEMNVSTLELGDSALYLCASSWGLAGFSSYEQYFGPGTRLTVT.